These 27 T cell receptor beta chains were sequenced from one sample in a study of Graves' ophthalmopathy and Graves' hyperthyroidism. Scientists amplified the TCR beta CDR3 regions from RNA transcripts. HTBI primers served in a first-round RT-PCR, which a second-round multiplex PCR followed. Each CDR3 protein is one row after TCRdb ran MiXCR on the multiplex PCR reads. The sample has hundreds of thousands of distinct CDR3 sequences; roughly 39% are singletons. Material: peripheral blood. Receptors were obtained from an adult man with Graves' ophthalmopathy.

Turning to this clonotype: Since a much larger clone is just one base distant, this may be a read error. The gene calls are TRBV2 and TRBJ1-5; D is unclear. The germline V gene has CDR1 SNHLY and CDR2 FYNNEI. CDR3 length: 16 residues. CDR3 amino acids: CASSGIGWESNRPQHF. For the CDR3, the DNA is TGTGCCAGCAGTGGAATCGGATGGGAGAGCAATCGGCCCCAGCATTTT.

About this clonotype itself: One base away lies a much larger clone, so this may be a sequencing read error. V is TRBV7-2 and J is TRBJ1-4, with TRBD1 as a possible D gene (6 bases). The CDR3 length is 17 residues. Looked up from germline, CDR1 is SGHTA and CDR2 is FQGNSA. V gave up 0 bases and J gave up 7 bases, with 18 bases separating them. As DNA, the CDR3 is TGTGCCAGCAGCTTAGCGGGGCTGACAGGACGAGTTGAAAAACTGTTTTTT. It yields the protein CASSLAGLTGRVEKLFF.

This clonotype has just a few counts. This chain links TRBV9 with TRBJ2-7, with 10 bases that match TRBD2. This CDR3 contains 15 residues. Germline lookup yields CDR1 SGDLS and CDR2 YYNGEE. The V and J ends lost 4 bases and 3 bases, in that order; junction bases with no gene match: 7. The CDR3: CASSSGLADYYEQYF. The CDR3 nucleotides read TGTGCCAGCAGCTCAGGACTAGCGGATTACTACGAGCAGTACTTC.

Points on this clonotype: This could be a read error, since a much larger clone is one nucleotide away. The rearrangement joins TRBV25-1 to TRBJ1-1; D gene uncertain. In germline, CDR1 is MGHDK, CDR2 SYGVNS. This CDR3 has 11 residues. The CDR3 loop is CASRVESEASF. The CDR3 nucleotides are TGTGCCAGCAGGGTCGAGAGCGAAGCTTCCTTT. Based on the CDR3 plus reference TRBV25-1 and TRBJ1-1, the full variable domain is EADIYQTPRYLVIGTGKKITLECSQTMGHDKMYWYQQDPGMELHLIHYSYGVNSTEKGDLSSESTVSRIRTEHFPLTLESARPSHTSQYLCASRVESEASFGQGTRLTVV.

This clonotype came up many times. This chain connects TRBV12-3 or TRBV12-4 to TRBJ1-1, with D unresolved. V lost 2 bases, J lost 1 base, and 8 bases lay in between. The CDR3 runs to 14 residues. CDR3 region: CASSLMGKNTEAFF. In DNA form, the CDR3 reads TGTGCCAGCAGTTTAATGGGAAAGAACACTGAAGCTTTCTTT.

Concerning this clonotype: Since a much larger clone is just one base distant, this may be a read error. V usage is TRBV7-9 and J usage is TRBJ1-3, with D hard to call. CDR1 is SEHNR and CDR2 is FQNEAQ in the germline V gene (reference sequence). This CDR3 spans 15 amino acids. CDR3 in DNA: TGTGCCAGCAGCCCCCGAGGAATCGAGGGAAGCACCATATATTTT. It codes for CASSPRGIEGSTIYF.

This clonotype was seen more than once but under ten times. V usage is TRBV4-1 and J usage is TRBJ1-6; possible D gene TRBD1, 5 bases. Trimming took off 0 bases at V and 10 bases at J, with 13 bases between the two ends. The CDR3 loop spans 15 amino acids. Looked up from germline, CDR1 is MGHRA and CDR2 is YSYEKL. CDR3 coding DNA: TGCGCCAGCAGCCAAGACGGAGACGGGGGGTCACCCCTCCACTTT. It encodes CASSQDGDGGSPLHF.

A word on this clonotype: It is likely a read error, because the conserved phenylalanine at the end of the CDR3 is missing. Because the CDR3's place on the DNA is in doubt, the DNA is left out and the CDR3 is given as listed by TCRdb. The chain employs TRBV10-3 and TRBJ1-1. The germline V gene encodes CDR1 ENHRY and CDR2 SYGVKD. Termini included, the CDR3 measures 9 amino acids. The CDR3 loop is CAISEGRGR.

This clonotype has a count of ten or more. The DNA of the CDR3 is TGCAGCGTCGGAAAGGGGCGATACACTGAAGCTTTCTTT. It specifies CSVGKGRYTEAFF. This chain connects TRBV29-1 to TRBJ1-1; TRBD1 might be the D (5 bases). Trimming removed 6 bases from V and 3 bases from J, with 14 bases in between. CDR1 and CDR2 (germline): SQVTM, ANQGSEA. The CDR3 contains 13 residues.

This clonotype was counted between two and nine times. The chain couples TRBV10-3 to TRBJ1-5; 9 bases line up with TRBD1. V lost 10 bases to trimming and J lost 3 bases; unmatched junction nucleotides: 13. Germline-derived CDR1 and CDR2 are ENHRY and SYGVKD. The CDR3 sequence is 16 residues long. CDR3 nucleotides: TGTGCCAGCAGGGAAAACCGGGACAGGGACAATCAGCCCCAGCATTTT. It yields the protein CASRENRDRDNQPQHF.

Only a few counts were recorded for this clonotype. The V gene is TRBV4-1, the J gene TRBJ1-6, with 10 positions matching TRBD1. The CDR3 runs to 16 residues. The V gene's germline CDR1 is MGHRA and CDR2 YSYEKL. Germline trimming cut 4 bases from V and 10 bases from J; bases unmatched to any gene: 10. The CDR3 region has the DNA TGCGCCAGCAGCCGGAACCGGGACAGGGGCGGATCACCCCTCCACTTT. Translation gives CASSRNRDRGGSPLHF.

This clonotype came up many times. The chain is built from TRBV12-3 or TRBV12-4 and TRBJ2-5; D not certain. V lost 5 bases to trimming and J lost 0 bases, with 7 bases between them. The CDR3 length is 13 residues. This chain's CDR3 is CASSPRYQETQYF. CDR3 DNA: TGTGCCAGCAGTCCAAGGTACCAAGAGACCCAGTACTTC.

This clonotype has a single count. The V and J genes are TRBV10-3 and TRBJ2-5, with a tentative D call TRBD1 (7 bases). Germline V lookup: CDR1 ENHRY, CDR2 SYGVKD. V shed 10 bases and J shed 2 bases, with 20 bases lying between them. The CDR3 is made up of 15 amino acids. In nucleotides, the CDR3 is TGTGCCACCCATACAGGGGCGGGGACGCAAGAGACCCAGTACTTC. It specifies CATHTGAGTQETQYF.

In this sample, this clonotype turned up many times. The V call is TRBV2, the J call TRBJ2-7, with D uncertain. CDR1 is SNHLY and CDR2 is FYNNEI in the germline V gene. V was clipped by 3 bases and J by 0 bases, with 6 bases between them. The CDR3 is 13 amino acids. CDR3 DNA sequence: TGTGCCAGCAGTGAGGACCCCTCCTACGAGCAGTACTTC. This encodes CASSEDPSYEQYF.

This clonotype was seen only a few times. CDR3 region: CSARDHGGTMNTEAFF. DNA of the CDR3: TGCAGTGCTAGAGATCACGGGGGAACCATGAACACTGAAGCTTTCTTT. The rearrangement uses TRBV20-1 and TRBJ1-1, with TRBD1 as a possible D gene (5 bases). Germline V CDR1 and CDR2: DFQATT, SNEGSKA (reference sequence). This CDR3 spans 16 amino acids. The V end was cut by 0 bases, the J end by 0 bases, with 14 bases between.

This clonotype has a count of ten or more. The chain couples TRBV12-3 or TRBV12-4 to TRBJ1-5; unclear D gene. Trimming took 7 bases from V and 3 from J, leaving 7 bases between them. The CDR3 is made up of 12 amino acids. The CDR3 region has the DNA TGTGCCAGCACCCTAGCCAATCAGCCCCAGCATTTT. Its translation is CASTLANQPQHF.

This chain uses TRBV29-1 with TRBJ1-3; D ambiguous. The V gene lost 5 bases and the J gene lost 4 bases, with 6 bases spanning the gap. Germline CDR1 is SQVTM and CDR2 is ANQGSEA. CDR3 length: 11 residues. The CDR3 nucleotides read TGCAGCGTTAGGGAGGGAAACACCATATATTTT. This gives the protein CSVREGNTIYF.

The genes are TRBV19 and TRBJ2-7; D tentatively fits TRBD1 or TRBD2 (5 bases each). The V and J ends lost 7 bases and 0 bases respectively, with 19 bases between them. Per germline, CDR1 LNHDA and CDR2 SQIVND (reference sequence). CDR3 length: 16 residues. CDR3 sequence (DNA): TGTGCCAGTACCTTAGGGGCAAGCGGAAGCTCCTACGAGCAGTACTTC. This gives the protein CASTLGASGSSYEQYF.

The CDR3 sequence: CSATRRRSAVLRETQYF. The CDR3 DNA is TGCAGTGCCACGAGGAGGCGGTCCGCCGTCCTGAGAGAGACCCAGTACTTC. This chain uses TRBV20-1 with TRBJ2-5, with D perhaps TRBD2 (5 bases). The germline CDR1 and CDR2 sequences are DFQATT and SNEGSKA (reference sequence). V lost 6 bases and J lost 4, with 27 bases in between. The CDR3 has 17 amino acids.

Ten or more counts support this clonotype. In nucleotides, the CDR3 is TGTGCCACGCTGAAGACTGGAAACACCATATATTTT. Its translation is CATLKTGNTIYF. The rearrangement links TRBV10-3 to TRBJ1-3, with D hard to call. This CDR3 region has 12 residues. Per germline, CDR1 ENHRY and CDR2 SYGVKD. The V and J ends lost 10 bases and 2 bases respectively, with 9 bases between them.

The table lists this clonotype with many counts. The chain has TRBV25-1 and TRBJ2-5, with TRBD2 matching over 8 bases. The CDR3 contains 15 residues. V lost 0 bases to trimming and J lost 3 bases; unmatched junction nucleotides: 3. Per the germline V gene, CDR1 is MGHDK and CDR2 is SYGVNS. CDR3 protein: CASSEYSAGEETQYF. The CDR3 DNA follows: TGTGCCAGCAGTGAATATTCAGCGGGGGAAGAGACCCAGTACTTC.

The chain uses TRBV30 and TRBJ1-6; D is unresolved. CDR1 and CDR2 from the germline V gene are GTSNPN and SVGIG (reference sequence). The length of the CDR3 is 13 residues. Trimming left V 2 bases short and J 3 bases short, with 5 bases between. CDR3 sequence reads: CAWSKGYNSPLHF. CDR3 DNA sequence: TGTGCCTGGAGTAAGGGCTATAATTCACCCCTCCACTTT.

V usage is TRBV25-1 and J usage is TRBJ2-7; 10 bases align to TRBD2. Germline-derived CDR1 and CDR2 are MGHDK and SYGVNS. There are 14 residues in the CDR3. J was trimmed by 5 bases and V by 6 bases; bases with no gene match: 7. CDR3 DNA sequence: TGTGCCAGCAGCTCATCTAGCGGGAGCAACGAGCAGTACTTC. This encodes CASSSSSGSNEQYF.

As concerns this clonotype: A much larger clone lies a single base off, so this may be a read error. This chain links TRBV7-9 with TRBJ1-2; a possible D gene is TRBD1 (6 bases). CDR1 and CDR2 from the germline V gene are SEHNR and FQNEAQ (reference sequence). Deletions cut 5 bases from V and 6 bases from J, with 16 bases between. There are 14 residues in the CDR3. DNA of the CDR3: TGTGCCAGCAGCGAACGACAGGTTTCGGATGGCTACACCTTC. Amino acids: CASSERQVSDGYTF.

To note about this clonotype: Here the CDR3 omits its conserved ending phenylalanine or tryptophan, so a read error is the likely source. This chain uses TRBV19 with TRBJ1-1; no definite D call. Germline V gene sequence: CDR1 LNHDA, CDR2 SQIVND (reference sequence). The V end was cut by 9 bases, the J end by 7 bases, with 18 bases between. This CDR3 is built from 13 residues. CDR3 residues: CASSRRRLGEAFS. Written as DNA, the CDR3 is TGTGCCAGCAGCCGACGGAGGTTGGGTGAAGCTTTCTCT.

In this sample, this clonotype turned up a few times. The chain carries TRBV7-9 and TRBJ2-2, with a tentative D call TRBD1 (5 bases). V was clipped by 5 bases and J by 7 bases, with 14 bases between them. This CDR3 comprises 14 residues. Looked up from germline, CDR1 is SEHNR and CDR2 is FQNEAQ (reference sequence). The CDR3 is CASSLQGPIGELFF. CDR3 sequence (DNA): TGTGCCAGCAGCCTGCAGGGCCCGATCGGGGAGCTGTTTTTT.

There are many counts of this clonotype. The chain is built from TRBV5-6 and TRBJ1-6; D is unresolved. Trimming took off 2 bases at V and 9 bases at J, with 9 bases between the two ends. CDR1 and CDR2 (germline): SGHDT, YYEEEE. This CDR3 contains 13 residues. CDR3 in DNA: TGTGCCAGCAGCTTATATGAGGTTTCACCCCTCCACTTT. Protein sequence: CASSLYEVSPLHF.